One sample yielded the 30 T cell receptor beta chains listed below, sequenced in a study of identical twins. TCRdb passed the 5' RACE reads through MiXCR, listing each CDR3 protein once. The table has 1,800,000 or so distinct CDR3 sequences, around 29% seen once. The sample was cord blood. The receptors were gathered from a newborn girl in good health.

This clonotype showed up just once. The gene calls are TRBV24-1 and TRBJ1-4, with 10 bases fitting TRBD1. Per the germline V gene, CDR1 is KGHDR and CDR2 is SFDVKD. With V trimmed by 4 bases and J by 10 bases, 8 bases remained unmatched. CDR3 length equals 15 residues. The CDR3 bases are TGTGCCACCAGTGACCCCGGGACAGGGGTAGGAAAACTGTTTTTT. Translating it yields CATSDPGTGVGKLFF.

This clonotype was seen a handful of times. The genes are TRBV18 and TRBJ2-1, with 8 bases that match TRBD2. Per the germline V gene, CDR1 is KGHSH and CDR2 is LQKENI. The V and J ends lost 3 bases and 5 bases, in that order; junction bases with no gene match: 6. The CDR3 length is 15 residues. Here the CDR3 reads CASSPSGTRHNEQFF. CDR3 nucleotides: TGTGCCAGCTCACCCTCCGGGACTAGGCACAATGAGCAGTTCTTC.

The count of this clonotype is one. The CDR3 DNA reads as TGTGCCAGCAGTAAGCGATTGGGGGCCCAGCATTTT. Its translation: CASSKRLGAQHF. The chain employs TRBV12-3 or TRBV12-4 and TRBJ1-5; possible D gene TRBD1, 5 bases. This CDR3 is built from 12 residues. Trimming pared 5 bases from V and 11 bases from J, leaving 13 bases between.

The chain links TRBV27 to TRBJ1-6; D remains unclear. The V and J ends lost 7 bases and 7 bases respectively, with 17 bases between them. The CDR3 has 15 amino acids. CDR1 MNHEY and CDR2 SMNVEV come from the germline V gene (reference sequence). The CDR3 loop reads CASTSLSGWNSPLHF. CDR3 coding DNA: TGTGCCAGCACCTCCCTGTCCGGGTGGAATTCACCCCTCCACTTT.

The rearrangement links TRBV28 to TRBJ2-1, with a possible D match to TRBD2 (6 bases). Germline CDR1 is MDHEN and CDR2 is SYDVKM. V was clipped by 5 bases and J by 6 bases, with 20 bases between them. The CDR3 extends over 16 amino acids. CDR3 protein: CASSPKKRVSSNEQFF. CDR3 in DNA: TGTGCCAGCAGTCCCAAGAAGCGGGTTTCATCCAATGAGCAGTTCTTC. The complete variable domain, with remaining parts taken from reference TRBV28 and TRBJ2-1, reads DVKVTQSSRYLVKRTGEKVFLECVQDMDHENMFWYRQDPGLGLRLIYFSYDVKMKEKGDIPEGYSVSREKKERFSLILESASTNQTSMYLCASSPKKRVSSNEQFFGPGTRLTVL.

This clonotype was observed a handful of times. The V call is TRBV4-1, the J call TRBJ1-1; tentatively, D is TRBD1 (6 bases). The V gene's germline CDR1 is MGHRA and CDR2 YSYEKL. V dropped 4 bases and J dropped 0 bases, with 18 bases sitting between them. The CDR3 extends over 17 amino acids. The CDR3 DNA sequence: TGCGCCAGCAGCCCGACAGGTCGGGGAGCTATGAACACTGAAGCTTTCTTT. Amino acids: CASSPTGRGAMNTEAFF.

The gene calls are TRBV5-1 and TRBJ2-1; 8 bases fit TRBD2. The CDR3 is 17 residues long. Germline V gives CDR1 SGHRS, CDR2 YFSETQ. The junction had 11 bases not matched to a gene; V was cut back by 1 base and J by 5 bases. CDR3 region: CASSLMAGGDWNNEQFF. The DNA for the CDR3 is TGCGCCAGCAGCTTGATGGCCGGGGGGGACTGGAACAATGAGCAGTTCTTC.

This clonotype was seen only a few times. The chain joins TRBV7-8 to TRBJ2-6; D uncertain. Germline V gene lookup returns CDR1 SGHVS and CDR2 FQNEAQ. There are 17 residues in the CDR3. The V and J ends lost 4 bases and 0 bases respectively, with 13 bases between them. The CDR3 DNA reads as TGTGCCAGCAGCTCCGGACGTCTTAGCTCTGGGGCCAACGTCCTGACTTTC. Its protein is CASSSGRLSSGANVLTF. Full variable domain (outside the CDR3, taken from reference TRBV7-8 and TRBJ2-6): GAGVSQSPRYKVAKRGQDVALRCDPISGHVSLFWYQQALGQGPEFLTYFQNEAQLDKSGLPSDRFFAERPEGSVSTLKIQRTQQEDSAVYLCASSSGRLSSGANVLTFGAGSRLTVL.

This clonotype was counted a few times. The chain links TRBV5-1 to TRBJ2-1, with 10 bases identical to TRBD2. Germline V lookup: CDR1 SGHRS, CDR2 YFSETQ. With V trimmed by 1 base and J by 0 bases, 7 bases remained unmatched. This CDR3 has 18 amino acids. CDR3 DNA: TGCGCCAGCAGCTTGCCCACCGGGACTAGCGTCTCCTACAATGAGCAGTTCTTC. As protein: CASSLPTGTSVSYNEQFF.

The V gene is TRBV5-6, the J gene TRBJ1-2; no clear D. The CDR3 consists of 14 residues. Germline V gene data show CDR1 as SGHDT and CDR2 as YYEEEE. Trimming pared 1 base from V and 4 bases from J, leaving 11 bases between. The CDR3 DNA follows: TGTGCCAGCAGCTTGATCGACCCTTTCTATGGCTACACCTTC. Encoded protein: CASSLIDPFYGYTF.

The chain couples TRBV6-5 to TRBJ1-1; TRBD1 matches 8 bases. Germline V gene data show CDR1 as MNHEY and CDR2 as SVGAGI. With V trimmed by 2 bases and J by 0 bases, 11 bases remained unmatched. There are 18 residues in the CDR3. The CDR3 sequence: CASSYNYSGGDLNTEAFF. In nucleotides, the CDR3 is TGTGCCAGCAGTTACAACTACTCAGGGGGCGATTTGAACACTGAAGCTTTCTTT.

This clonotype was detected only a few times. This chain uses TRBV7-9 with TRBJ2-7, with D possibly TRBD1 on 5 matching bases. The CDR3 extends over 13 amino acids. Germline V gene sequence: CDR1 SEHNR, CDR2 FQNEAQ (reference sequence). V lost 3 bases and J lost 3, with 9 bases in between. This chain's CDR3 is CASSFVTGYEQYF. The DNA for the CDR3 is TGTGCCAGCAGCTTCGTTACAGGCTACGAGCAGTACTTC.

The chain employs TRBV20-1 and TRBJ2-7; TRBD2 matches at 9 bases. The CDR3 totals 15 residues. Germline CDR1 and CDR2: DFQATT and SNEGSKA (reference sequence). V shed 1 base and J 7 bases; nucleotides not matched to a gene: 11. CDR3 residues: CSARVPGLAYNEQYF. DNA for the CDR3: TGCAGTGCTAGAGTCCCGGGACTAGCTTACAATGAGCAGTACTTC.

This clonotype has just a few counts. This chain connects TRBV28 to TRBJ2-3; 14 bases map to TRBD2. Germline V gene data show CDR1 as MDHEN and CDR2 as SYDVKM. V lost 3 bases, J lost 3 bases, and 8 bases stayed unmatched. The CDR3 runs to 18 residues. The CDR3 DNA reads TGTGCCAGCAGTTTTATGCGGACTAGCGGGAGGAGTACAGATACGCAGTATTTT. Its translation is CASSFMRTSGRSTDTQYF.

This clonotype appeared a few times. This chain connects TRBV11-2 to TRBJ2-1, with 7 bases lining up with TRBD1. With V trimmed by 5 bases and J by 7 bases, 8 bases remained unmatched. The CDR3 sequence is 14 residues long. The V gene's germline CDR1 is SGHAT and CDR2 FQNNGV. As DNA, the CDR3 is TGTGCCAGCAGCACTAGGACAGGATGGAATGAGCAGTTCTTC. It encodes CASSTRTGWNEQFF.

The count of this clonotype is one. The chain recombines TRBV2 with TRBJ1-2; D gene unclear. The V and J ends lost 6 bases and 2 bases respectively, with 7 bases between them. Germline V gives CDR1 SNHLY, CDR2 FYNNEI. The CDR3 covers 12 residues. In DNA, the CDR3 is TGTGCCAGCAGAATAGGGAACTATGGCTACACCTTC. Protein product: CASRIGNYGYTF.

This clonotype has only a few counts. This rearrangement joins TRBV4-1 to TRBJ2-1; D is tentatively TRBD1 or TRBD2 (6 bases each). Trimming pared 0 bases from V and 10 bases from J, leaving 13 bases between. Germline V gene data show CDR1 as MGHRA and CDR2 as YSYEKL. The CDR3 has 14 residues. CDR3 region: CASSQETGGGEQFF. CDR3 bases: TGCGCCAGCAGCCAAGAAACCGGGGGCGGGGAGCAGTTCTTC.

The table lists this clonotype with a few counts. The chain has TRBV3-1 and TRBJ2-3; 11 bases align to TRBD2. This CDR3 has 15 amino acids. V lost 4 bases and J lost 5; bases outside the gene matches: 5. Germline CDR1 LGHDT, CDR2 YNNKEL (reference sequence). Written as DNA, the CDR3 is TGTGCCAGCAGCCTCTTAGCGGGGGGGATAGATACGCAGTATTTT. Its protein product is CASSLLAGGIDTQYF.

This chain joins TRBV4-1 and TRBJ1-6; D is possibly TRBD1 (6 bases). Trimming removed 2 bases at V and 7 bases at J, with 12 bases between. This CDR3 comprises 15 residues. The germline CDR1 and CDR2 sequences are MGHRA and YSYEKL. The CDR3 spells CASSQPTGKNSPLHF. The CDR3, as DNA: TGCGCCAGCAGCCAACCAACAGGGAAGAATTCACCCCTCCACTTT.

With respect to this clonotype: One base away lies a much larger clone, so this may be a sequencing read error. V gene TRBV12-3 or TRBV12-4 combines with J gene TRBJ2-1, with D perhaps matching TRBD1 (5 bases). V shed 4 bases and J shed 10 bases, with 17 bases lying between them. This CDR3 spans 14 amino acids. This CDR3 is CASSSPDSFYEQFF. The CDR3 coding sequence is TGTGCCAGCAGTTCTCCCGACAGTTTCTACGAGCAGTTCTTC.

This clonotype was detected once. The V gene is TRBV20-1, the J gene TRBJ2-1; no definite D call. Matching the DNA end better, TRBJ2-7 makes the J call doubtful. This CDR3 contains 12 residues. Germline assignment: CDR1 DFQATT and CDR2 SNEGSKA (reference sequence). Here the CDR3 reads CSATQSGNEQYF. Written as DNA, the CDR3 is TGCAGTGCTACCCAGTCGGGCAATGAGCAGTACTTC.

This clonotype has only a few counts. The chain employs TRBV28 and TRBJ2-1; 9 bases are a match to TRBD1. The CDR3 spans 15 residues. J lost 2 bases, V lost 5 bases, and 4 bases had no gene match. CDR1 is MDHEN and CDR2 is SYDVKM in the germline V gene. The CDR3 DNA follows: TGTGCCAGCAGTCGACAGGGGGGTACCTACAATGAGCAGTTCTTC. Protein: CASSRQGGTYNEQFF.

This chain's CDR3 is CASSKAPSGSYNEQYF. The CDR3 nucleotides are TGTGCCAGCAGCAAAGCTCCTAGCGGGTCCTACAATGAGCAGTACTTC. The genes are TRBV21-1 and TRBJ2-1; the table gives TRBD2 as D, unverified against the DNA. The J call is doubtful: the DNA matches TRBJ2-7 better. TRBV21-1 constitutes a pseudogene. This CDR3 has 16 amino acids.

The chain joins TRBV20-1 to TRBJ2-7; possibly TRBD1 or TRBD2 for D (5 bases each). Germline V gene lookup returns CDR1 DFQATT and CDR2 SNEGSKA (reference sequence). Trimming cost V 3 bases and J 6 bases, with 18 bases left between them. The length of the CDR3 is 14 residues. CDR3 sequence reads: CSARGSGPPLEQYF. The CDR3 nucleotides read TGCAGTGCTAGGGGATCGGGACCACCCCTCGAGCAGTACTTC.

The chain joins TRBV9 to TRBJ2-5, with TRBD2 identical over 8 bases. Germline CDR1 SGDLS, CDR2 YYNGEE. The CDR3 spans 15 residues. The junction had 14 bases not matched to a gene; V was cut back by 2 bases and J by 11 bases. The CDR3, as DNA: TGTGCCAGCAGCGTTGGCGGGGGGCGCTACAATGAGCAGTACTTC. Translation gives CASSVGGGRYNEQYF.

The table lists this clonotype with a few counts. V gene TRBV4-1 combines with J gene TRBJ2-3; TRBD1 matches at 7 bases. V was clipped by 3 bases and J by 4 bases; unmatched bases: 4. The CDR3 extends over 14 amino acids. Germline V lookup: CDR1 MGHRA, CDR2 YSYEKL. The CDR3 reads CASSHLGTADTQYF. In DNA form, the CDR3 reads TGCGCCAGCAGCCACCTAGGGACAGCAGATACGCAGTATTTT.

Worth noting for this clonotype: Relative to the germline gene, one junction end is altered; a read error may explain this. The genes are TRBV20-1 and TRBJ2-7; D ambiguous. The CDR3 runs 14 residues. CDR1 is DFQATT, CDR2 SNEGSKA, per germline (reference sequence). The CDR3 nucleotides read TGCAGTGCTGGAGAGCGCTACCGAAGATACGAGCAGTACTTC. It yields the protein CSAGERYRRYEQYF.

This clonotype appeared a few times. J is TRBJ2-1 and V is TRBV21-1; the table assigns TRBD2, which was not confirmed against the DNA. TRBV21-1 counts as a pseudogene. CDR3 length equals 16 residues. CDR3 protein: CASSKERSGSYNEQFF. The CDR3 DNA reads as TGTGCCAGCAGCAAAGAGCGGAGCGGGAGCTACAATGAGCAGTTCTTC.

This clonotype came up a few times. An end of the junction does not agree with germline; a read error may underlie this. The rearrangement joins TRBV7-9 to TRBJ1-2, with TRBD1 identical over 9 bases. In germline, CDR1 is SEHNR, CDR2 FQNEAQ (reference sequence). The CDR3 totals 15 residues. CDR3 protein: CASSLAPTGGYGYTF. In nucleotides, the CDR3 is TGTGCCAGCAGCCTAGCTCCGACAGGGGGCTATGGCTACACCTTC.

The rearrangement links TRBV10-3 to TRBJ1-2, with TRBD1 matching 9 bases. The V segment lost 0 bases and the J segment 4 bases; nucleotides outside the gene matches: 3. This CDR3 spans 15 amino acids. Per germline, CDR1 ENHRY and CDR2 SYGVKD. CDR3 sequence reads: CAISESDRGGYGYTF. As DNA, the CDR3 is TGTGCCATCAGTGAGTCGGACAGGGGAGGCTATGGCTACACCTTC.